The 18 T cell receptor beta chains below come from one sample, sequenced in a study of blood T cells in healthy people across ages. Through a sample-barcoded 5' primer and a J-beta primer mix, a second PCR was run for roughly 6 to 12 cycles. MiXCR, run by TCRdb on the 5' RACE reads, gives a single entry per CDR3 protein. The data hold about 1.8 million distinct CDR3 sequences, with about 50% observed a single time. The sample consisted of blood. The origin of the receptors is a woman in her thirties or forties in good health.

The rearrangement joins TRBV6-2 or TRBV6-3 to TRBJ1-4; 7 bases line up with TRBD1. Germline V gene sequence: CDR1 MNHEY, CDR2 SVGEGT. Losses at the gene ends were 7 bases for V and 7 bases for J; bases not matched to a gene: 12. The CDR3 spans 15 residues. CDR3 coding DNA: TGTGCCAGCATCTCCGGAGGGGGCGCCCTTGAAAAACTGTTTTTT. Its protein product is CASISGGGALEKLFF.

The V and J genes are TRBV4-3 and TRBJ2-2; the D is unclear. V lost 4 bases and J lost 0, with 12 bases in between. The CDR3 sequence is 16 residues long. CDR1 and CDR2 from the germline V gene are LGHNA and YSLEER. CDR3 protein: CASSPPSGANTGELFF. The CDR3 DNA is TGCGCCAGCAGCCCCCCGTCAGGCGCGAACACCGGGGAGCTGTTTTTT.

As concerns this clonotype: A read error may account for a junction end that differs from germline. The chain recombines TRBV5-1 with TRBJ2-1, with 7 positions matching TRBD2. CDR3 length: 16 residues. The germline V gene has CDR1 SGHRS and CDR2 YFSETQ. CDR3 loop: CASSLVGGGSYNEQFF. CDR3 in DNA: TGTGCCAGCAGCTTAGTCGGCGGGGGTTCCTACAATGAGCAGTTCTTC.

As for this clonotype: This likely comes from a read error, as the CDR3 has no conserved phenylalanine or tryptophan at its end. This sequence joins TRBV7-2 and TRBJ2-7, with D unresolved. The J call could be wrong; TRBJ2-1 is a better fit for the DNA end. The CDR3 contains 16 residues. Looked up from germline, CDR1 is SGHTA and CDR2 is FQGNSA. This chain's CDR3 is CASSLEWAGYKDEQFL. The CDR3 DNA reads as TGTGCCAGCAGCTTAGAGTGGGCAGGTTATAAGGATGAGCAGTTCTTA.

This clonotype has just a few counts. The chain has TRBV5-1 and TRBJ1-2, with D maybe TRBD1 (6 bases). Germline assignment: CDR1 SGHRS and CDR2 YFSETQ. This CDR3 has 14 amino acids. V was pared by 0 bases and J by 8 bases, with 14 bases between. The CDR3 loop reads CASSLDRALGGYTF. The CDR3 coding sequence is TGCGCCAGCAGCTTGGACAGGGCGTTGGGAGGCTACACCTTC.

For this clonotype: The junction departs from the called germline gene at one end, perhaps through a read error. CDR3 in DNA: TGCGCCGGCAGCCAAGGTGTTGAGAAGCGGGGGACTCAAGAGACCCAGTACTTC. Protein sequence: CAGSQGVEKRGTQETQYF. J is TRBJ2-5 and V is TRBV4-1; 8 bases match TRBD2. Germline V gene sequence: CDR1 MGHRA, CDR2 YSYEKL. This CDR3 contains 18 residues.

V gene TRBV15 combines with J gene TRBJ2-7, with D tentatively TRBD1 (6 bases). The V end was cut by 0 bases, the J end by 4 bases, with 10 bases between. CDR3 size: 14 residues. Germline values: CDR1 LNHNV, CDR2 YYDKDF (reference sequence). CDR3 region: CATSREVTGYEQYF. Written as DNA, the CDR3 is TGTGCCACCAGCAGAGAAGTTACAGGGTACGAGCAGTACTTC.

This clonotype was counted only a few times. V gene TRBV29-1 combines with J gene TRBJ2-1, with D possibly being TRBD1 or TRBD2 (5 bases each). This CDR3 spans 13 amino acids. V dropped 3 bases and J dropped 2 bases, with 8 bases sitting between them. CDR1 and CDR2 from the germline V gene are SQVTM and ANQGSEA. CDR3 nucleotides: TGCAGCGTTGAGGGGGTTGCCTACAATGAGCAGTTCTTC. Translation: CSVEGVAYNEQFF.

This chain uses TRBV27 with TRBJ2-7, with TRBD2 matching over 8 bases. The V gene's germline CDR1 is MNHEY and CDR2 SMNVEV (reference sequence). CDR3 length: 14 amino acids. V trimming: 7 bases; J trimming: 7 bases; junction bases outside the gene matches: 12. The CDR3 spells CASTDGGGYNEQYF. CDR3 sequence (DNA): TGTGCCAGCACAGACGGGGGGGGATACAATGAGCAGTACTTC.

The CDR3 DNA reads as TGCAGTGCTAGAGGGACAGGGGACGGCCAAGAGACCCAGTACTTC. Amino acids: CSARGTGDGQETQYF. The chain has TRBV20-1 and TRBJ2-5, with 9 bases aligning to TRBD1. The trim removed 1 base at V and 1 base at J, leaving 4 bases unmatched. Germline CDR1 reads DFQATT; CDR2 reads SNEGSKA (reference sequence). The length of the CDR3 is 15 residues.

This rearrangement joins TRBV4-3 to TRBJ2-7; a weak D match, TRBD1 (7 bases). Germline CDR1 reads LGHNA; CDR2 reads YSLEER. V shed 0 bases and J shed 6 bases, with 12 bases lying between them. The CDR3 consists of 14 residues. As DNA, the CDR3 is TGCGCCAGCAGCCAAGAGGGAGGACAGGCCGAGCAGTACTTC. Its protein product is CASSQEGGQAEQYF.

A few counts support this clonotype. This chain links TRBV6-2 or TRBV6-3 with TRBJ2-7; TRBD1 is a possible D gene (6 bases). V was clipped by 5 bases and J by 1 base, with 12 bases between them. The CDR3 covers 14 residues. Germline V lookup: CDR1 MNHEY, CDR2 SVGEGT. The CDR3 protein is CASSRPGQSYEQYF. The CDR3 coding sequence is TGTGCCAGCAGTCGACCGGGACAATCCTACGAGCAGTACTTC.

The chain is built from TRBV7-9 and TRBJ2-4; D perhaps matches TRBD1 (6 bases). Germline CDR1 is SEHNR and CDR2 is FQNEAQ (reference sequence). Trimming removed 3 bases at V and 2 bases at J, with 20 bases between. The CDR3 contains 18 residues. The CDR3 bases are TGTGCCAGCAGCTTTCCGAAGAGACAGGATCTACCCAAAAACATTCAGTACTTC. It encodes CASSFPKRQDLPKNIQYF.

This chain joins TRBV7-3 and TRBJ2-1; unclear D gene. Germline V gene sequence: CDR1 SGHTA, CDR2 FQGTGA. The CDR3 is 14 residues long. V was shortened by 5 bases and J by 2 bases, with 10 bases between the two germline ends. DNA of the CDR3: TGTGCCAGCAGCACCGAAAACCCCTACAATGAGCAGTTCTTC. Protein product: CASSTENPYNEQFF.

In this sample, this clonotype turned up many times. The J gene is TRBJ2-3, the V gene TRBV12-3 or TRBV12-4, with D perhaps assigned TRBD1 or TRBD2 (6 bases each). V shed 3 bases and J shed 4 bases, with 11 bases lying between them. The CDR3 length is 14 residues. CDR3 DNA: TGTGCCAGCAGTTTGACAGGAGGGGCAGATACGCAGTATTTT. Amino acid sequence: CASSLTGGADTQYF.

V and J are TRBV28 and TRBJ1-2; 8 bases are a match to TRBD1. The CDR3 totals 11 residues. Germline V gene lookup returns CDR1 MDHEN and CDR2 SYDVKM. V trimming: 8 bases; J trimming: 7 bases; junction bases outside the gene matches: 3. The DNA for the CDR3 is TGTGCCAGCGCAGGGGGCCTTGGCTACACCTTC. This translates into CASAGGLGYTF.

CDR3: CASSPRDREQFF. The CDR3 nucleotides read TGTGCCAGCAGCCCGAGGGATCGAGAGCAGTTCTTC. The V and J genes are TRBV3-1 and TRBJ2-1; a possible D gene is TRBD2 (5 bases). The ends were cut back, 4 bases at V and 10 bases at J, with 11 bases in the middle. CDR1 is LGHDT and CDR2 is YNNKEL in the germline V gene (reference sequence). This CDR3 contains 12 residues.

This clonotype occurred a few times. CDR3: CASSFWGVQGLSGANVLTF. As DNA, the CDR3 is TGTGCCAGCAGTTTTTGGGGGGTACAGGGGCTTTCTGGGGCCAACGTCCTGACTTTC. The chain recombines TRBV27 with TRBJ2-6; D possibly corresponds to TRBD1 (7 bases). Per the germline V gene, CDR1 is MNHEY and CDR2 is SMNVEV (reference sequence). The CDR3 is made up of 19 amino acids. V dropped 3 bases and J dropped 1 base, with 19 bases sitting between them.